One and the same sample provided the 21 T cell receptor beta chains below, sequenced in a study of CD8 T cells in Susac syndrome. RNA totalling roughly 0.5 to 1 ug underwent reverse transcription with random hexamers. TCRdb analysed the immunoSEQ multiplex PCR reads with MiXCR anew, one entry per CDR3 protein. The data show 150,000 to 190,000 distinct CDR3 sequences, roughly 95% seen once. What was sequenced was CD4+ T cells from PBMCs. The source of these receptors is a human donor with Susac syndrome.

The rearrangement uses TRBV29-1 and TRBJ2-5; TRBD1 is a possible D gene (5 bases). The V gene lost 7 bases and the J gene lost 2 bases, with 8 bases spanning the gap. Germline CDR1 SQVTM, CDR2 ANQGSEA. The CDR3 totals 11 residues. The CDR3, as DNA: TGCAGCGAGACAGAGCAAGAGACCCAGTACTTC. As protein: CSETEQETQYF. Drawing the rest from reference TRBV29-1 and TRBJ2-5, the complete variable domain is SAVISQKPSRDICQRGTSLTIQCQVDSQVTMMFWYRQQPGQSLTLIATANQGSEATYESGFVIDKFPISRPNLTFSTLTVSNMSPEDSSIYLCSETEQETQYFGPGTRLLVL.

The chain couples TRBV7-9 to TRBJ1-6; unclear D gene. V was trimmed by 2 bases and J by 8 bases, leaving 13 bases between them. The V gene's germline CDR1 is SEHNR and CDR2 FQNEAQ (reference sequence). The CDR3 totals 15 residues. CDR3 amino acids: CASSLSRGRDSPLHF. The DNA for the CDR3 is TGTGCCAGCAGCTTATCTCGGGGAAGGGATTCACCCCTCCACTTT.

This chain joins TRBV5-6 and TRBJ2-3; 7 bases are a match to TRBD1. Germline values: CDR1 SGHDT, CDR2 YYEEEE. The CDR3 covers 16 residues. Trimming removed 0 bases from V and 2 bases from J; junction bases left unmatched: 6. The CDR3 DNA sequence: TGTGCCAGCAGCTTGGACGACAGGGCCATCACAGATACGCAGTATTTT. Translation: CASSLDDRAITDTQYF.

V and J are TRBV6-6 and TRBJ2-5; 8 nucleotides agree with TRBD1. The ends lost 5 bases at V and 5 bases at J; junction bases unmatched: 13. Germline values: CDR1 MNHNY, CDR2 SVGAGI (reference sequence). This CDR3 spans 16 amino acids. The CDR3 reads CASSPTGTGNGETQYF. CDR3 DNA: TGTGCCAGCAGTCCAACCGGGACAGGCAACGGGGAGACCCAGTACTTC.

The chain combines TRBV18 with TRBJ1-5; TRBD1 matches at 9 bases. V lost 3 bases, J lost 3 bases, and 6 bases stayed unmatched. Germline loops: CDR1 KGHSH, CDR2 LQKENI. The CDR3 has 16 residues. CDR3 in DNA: TGTGCCAGCTCACCCCCCGGGACAGGGATCAATCAGCCCCAGCATTTT. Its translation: CASSPPGTGINQPQHF.

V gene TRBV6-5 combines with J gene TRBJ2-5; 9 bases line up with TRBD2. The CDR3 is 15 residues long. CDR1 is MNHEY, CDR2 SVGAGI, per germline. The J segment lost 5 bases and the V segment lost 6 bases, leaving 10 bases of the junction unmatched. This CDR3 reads CASRGRGGASETQYF. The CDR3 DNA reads TGTGCCAGCAGGGGTCGCGGGGGGGCCTCTGAGACCCAGTACTTC.

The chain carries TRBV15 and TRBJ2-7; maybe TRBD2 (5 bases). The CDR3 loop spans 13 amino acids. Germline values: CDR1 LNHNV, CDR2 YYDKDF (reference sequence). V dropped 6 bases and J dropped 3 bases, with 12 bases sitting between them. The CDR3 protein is CATRAGGHYEQYF. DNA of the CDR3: TGTGCCACCAGGGCGGGCGGCCACTACGAGCAGTACTTC.

Here the CDR3 reads CASSLASGVSGELFF. DNA for the CDR3: TGTGCCAGCAGCTTAGCTAGCGGGGTCTCCGGGGAGCTGTTTTTT. The chain joins TRBV7-2 to TRBJ2-2; TRBD2 matches 8 bases. The germline CDR1 and CDR2 sequences are SGHTA and FQGNSA. Trimming took 0 bases from V and 6 from J; bases not matched to a gene: 3. This CDR3 region has 15 residues.

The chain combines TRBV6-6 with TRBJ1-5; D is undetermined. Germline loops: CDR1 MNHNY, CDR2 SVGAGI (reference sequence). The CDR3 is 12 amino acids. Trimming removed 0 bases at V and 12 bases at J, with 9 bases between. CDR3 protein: CASSYSSSLQHF. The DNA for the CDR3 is TGTGCCAGCAGTTACTCGTCCAGCCTCCAGCATTTT.

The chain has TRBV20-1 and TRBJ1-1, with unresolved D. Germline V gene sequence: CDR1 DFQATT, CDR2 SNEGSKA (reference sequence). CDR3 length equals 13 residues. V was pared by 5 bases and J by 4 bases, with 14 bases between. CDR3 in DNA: TGCAGTGCTTACGGTCCGCTTGGCACTGAAGCTTTCTTT. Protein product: CSAYGPLGTEAFF.

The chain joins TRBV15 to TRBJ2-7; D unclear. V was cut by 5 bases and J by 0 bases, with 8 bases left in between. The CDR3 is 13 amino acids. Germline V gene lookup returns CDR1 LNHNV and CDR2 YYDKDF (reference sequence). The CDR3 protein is CATSGRTSYEQYF. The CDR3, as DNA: TGTGCCACCAGCGGCCGGACCTCCTACGAGCAGTACTTC.

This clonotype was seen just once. CDR3 sequence reads: CSAPGLAVEQFF. The CDR3 DNA sequence: TGCAGTGCTCCAGGACTAGCGGTCGAGCAGTTCTTC. J is TRBJ2-1 and V is TRBV20-1, with 10 bases aligning to TRBD2. The CDR3 has 12 residues. Germline V CDR1 and CDR2: DFQATT, SNEGSKA (reference sequence). Trimming took 5 bases from V and 10 from J; bases not matched to a gene: 5.

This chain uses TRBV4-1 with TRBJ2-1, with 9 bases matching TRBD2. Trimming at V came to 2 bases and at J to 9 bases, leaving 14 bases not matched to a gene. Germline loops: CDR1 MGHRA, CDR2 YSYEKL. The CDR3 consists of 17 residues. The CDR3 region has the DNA TGCGCCAGCAGCCAACCTAAAGGGACTAGCTTTTCGGGTGAGCAGTTCTTC. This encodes CASSQPKGTSFSGEQFF.

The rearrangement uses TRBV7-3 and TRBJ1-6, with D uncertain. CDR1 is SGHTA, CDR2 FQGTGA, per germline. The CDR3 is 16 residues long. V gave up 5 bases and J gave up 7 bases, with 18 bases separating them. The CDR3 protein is CASSQFRQGRNSPLHF. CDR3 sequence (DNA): TGTGCCAGCAGCCAATTTAGACAAGGACGAAATTCACCCCTCCACTTT.

This CDR3 is CASSSSGQRTAEAFF. DNA for the CDR3: TGTGCCAGCAGCTCTTCGGGACAGCGGACCGCTGAAGCTTTCTTT. The chain carries TRBV7-6 and TRBJ1-1, with 7 positions matching TRBD1. This CDR3 has 15 amino acids. The V gene's germline CDR1 is SGHVS and CDR2 FNYEAQ. J gave up 6 bases and V 4 bases, and 11 bases lay outside the gene matches.

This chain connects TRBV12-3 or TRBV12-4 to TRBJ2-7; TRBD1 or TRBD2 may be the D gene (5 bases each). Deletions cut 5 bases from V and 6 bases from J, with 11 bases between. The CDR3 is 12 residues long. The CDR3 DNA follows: TGTGCCAGCAGTCACCGGGGCGGCGAGCAGTACTTC. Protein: CASSHRGGEQYF.

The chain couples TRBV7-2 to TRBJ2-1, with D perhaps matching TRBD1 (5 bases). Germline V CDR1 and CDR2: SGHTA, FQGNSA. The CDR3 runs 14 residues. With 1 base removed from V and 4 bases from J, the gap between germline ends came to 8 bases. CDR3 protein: CASSLGAGYNEQFF. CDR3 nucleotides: TGTGCCAGCAGCTTAGGGGCAGGGTACAATGAGCAGTTCTTC.

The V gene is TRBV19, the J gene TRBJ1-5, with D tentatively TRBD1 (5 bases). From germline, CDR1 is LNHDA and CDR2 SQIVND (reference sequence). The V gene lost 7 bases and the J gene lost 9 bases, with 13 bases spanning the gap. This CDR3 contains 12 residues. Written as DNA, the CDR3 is TGTGCCAGTACCGCGGGTCAGGGGCCCCAGCATTTT. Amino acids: CASTAGQGPQHF.

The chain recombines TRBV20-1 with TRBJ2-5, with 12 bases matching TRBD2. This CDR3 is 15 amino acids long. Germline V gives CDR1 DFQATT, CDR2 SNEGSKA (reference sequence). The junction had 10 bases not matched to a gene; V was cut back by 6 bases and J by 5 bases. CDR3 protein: CSALHLAGGRETQYF. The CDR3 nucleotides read TGCAGTGCGTTACATCTAGCGGGGGGGAGGGAGACCCAGTACTTC.

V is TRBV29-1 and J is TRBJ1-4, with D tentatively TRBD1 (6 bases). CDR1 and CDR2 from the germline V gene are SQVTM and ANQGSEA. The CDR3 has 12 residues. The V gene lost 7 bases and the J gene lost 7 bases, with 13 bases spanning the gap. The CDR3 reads CSAQEGVEKLFF. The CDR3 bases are TGCAGCGCGCAGGAGGGGGTTGAAAAACTGTTTTTT.

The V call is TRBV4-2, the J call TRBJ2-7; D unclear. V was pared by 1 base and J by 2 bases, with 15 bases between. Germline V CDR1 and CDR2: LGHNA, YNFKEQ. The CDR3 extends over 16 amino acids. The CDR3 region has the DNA TGTGCCAGCAGCCAAGGTTCCGGAGCCGGTACCTACGAGCAGTACTTC. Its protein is CASSQGSGAGTYEQYF.